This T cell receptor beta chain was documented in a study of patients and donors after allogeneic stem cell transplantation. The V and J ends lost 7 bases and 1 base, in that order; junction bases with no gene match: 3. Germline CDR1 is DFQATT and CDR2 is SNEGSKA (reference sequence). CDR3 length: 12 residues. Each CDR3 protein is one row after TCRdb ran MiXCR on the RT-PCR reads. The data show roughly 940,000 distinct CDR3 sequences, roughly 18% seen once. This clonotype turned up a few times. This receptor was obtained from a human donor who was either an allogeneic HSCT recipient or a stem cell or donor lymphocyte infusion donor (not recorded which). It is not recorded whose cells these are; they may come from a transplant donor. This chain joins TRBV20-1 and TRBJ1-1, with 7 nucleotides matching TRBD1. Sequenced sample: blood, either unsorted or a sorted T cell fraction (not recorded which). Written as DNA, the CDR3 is TGCAGTGTCAAGGGGGCGAACACTGAAGCTTTCTTT. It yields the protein CSVKGANTEAFF.